The 20 T cell receptor beta chains below all came from one sample that was sequenced in a study of T cell responses to AZD1222 COVID-19 vaccine. Assay: immunoSEQ multiplex PCR; the TCRdb copy retains only in-frame clones and omits some. The sample contains tens of thousands of clones, approximately 79% of which appear only once. Here the sequenced sample was peripheral blood, taken on day 0 of MenACWY control vaccination. These receptors all stem from an adult in good health.

The genes are TRBV11-3 and TRBJ2-1; D might be TRBD2 (7 bases). Germline CDR1 reads SGHNT; CDR2 reads YENEEA. CDR3 length: 16 residues. V dropped 5 bases and J dropped 0 bases, with 14 bases sitting between them. CDR3 in amino acids: CASSKGGGSSYNEQFF. The CDR3 DNA sequence: TGTGCCAGCAGCAAAGGGGGAGGGAGCTCCTACAATGAGCAGTTCTTC.

V and J are TRBV30 and TRBJ1-3; 7 bases agree with TRBD1. J gave up 3 bases and V 0 bases, and 8 bases lay outside the gene matches. The germline gives CDR1 GTSNPN, CDR2 SVGIG (reference sequence). The CDR3 loop spans 16 amino acids. CDR3 in DNA: TGTGCCTGGAGTGTACAGAGGGGGCTCAATGGAAACACCATATATTTT. Protein product: CAWSVQRGLNGNTIYF.

This rearrangement joins TRBV9 to TRBJ1-2; D not certain. The CDR3 sequence is 12 residues long. V lost 7 bases and J lost 3, with 10 bases in between. Germline V gene lookup returns CDR1 SGDLS and CDR2 YYNGEE. The CDR3 loop reads CASGRWDYGYTF. CDR3 sequence (DNA): TGTGCCAGCGGGAGGTGGGACTATGGCTACACCTTC.

The J gene is TRBJ1-5, the V gene TRBV28; 8 bases agree with TRBD1. V lost 6 bases and J lost 6; bases outside the gene matches: 19. Germline V lookup: CDR1 MDHEN, CDR2 SYDVKM. The CDR3 is made up of 18 amino acids. CDR3: CASRLGATTGAARQPQHF. CDR3 nucleotide sequence: TGTGCCAGCAGACTCGGAGCCACGACAGGGGCCGCGCGTCAGCCCCAGCATTTT.

This clone has more than one count but fewer than ten. The chain couples TRBV30 to TRBJ1-6; TRBD1 matches 8 bases. Germline V gene sequence: CDR1 GTSNPN, CDR2 SVGIG (reference sequence). This CDR3 has 13 residues. V was clipped by 4 bases and J by 7 bases; unmatched bases: 3. The CDR3 loop reads CAWTQGANSPLHF. The CDR3 nucleotides read TGTGCCTGGACGCAGGGGGCGAATTCACCCCTCCACTTT.

The chain carries TRBV10-3 and TRBJ1-5; 9 bases align to TRBD1. The CDR3 is 15 residues long. In germline, CDR1 is ENHRY, CDR2 SYGVKD. V gave up 2 bases and J gave up 6 bases; unmatched junction bases: 5. The CDR3 DNA reads as TGTGCCATCAGTGAGCTAGGGACAGGGTTTCAGCCCCAGCATTTT. Its translation: CAISELGTGFQPQHF.

The V gene is TRBV2, the J gene TRBJ1-2, with D tentatively TRBD1 (5 bases). The CDR3 extends over 15 amino acids. Germline CDR1 is SNHLY and CDR2 is FYNNEI. The germline V and J ends were trimmed by 5 bases and 4 bases, with 17 bases remaining between them. The CDR3 reads CASSYKTGTAYGYTF. DNA of the CDR3: TGTGCCAGCAGTTACAAAACCGGGACGGCCTATGGCTACACCTTC.

The rearrangement uses TRBV24-1 and TRBJ2-1; D is possibly TRBD1 (6 bases). The CDR3 is 16 residues long. Trimming shortened V by 1 base and J by 6 bases, and 15 bases separated the two germline ends. Looked up from germline, CDR1 is KGHDR and CDR2 is SFDVKD. This chain's CDR3 is CATSDFGQRDPNEQFF. CDR3 nucleotide sequence: TGTGCCACCAGTGATTTCGGACAGAGGGACCCCAATGAGCAGTTCTTC.

V is TRBV6-5 and J is TRBJ2-1; 7 nucleotides agree with TRBD1. V shed 10 bases and J 4 bases; nucleotides not matched to a gene: 10. This CDR3 spans 14 amino acids. Germline loops: CDR1 MNHEY, CDR2 SVGAGI. The CDR3 protein is CAISSGGRYNEQFF. CDR3 DNA sequence: TGTGCCATCTCTTCAGGGGGACGTTACAATGAGCAGTTCTTC.

This clone turned up a few times. The V and J genes are TRBV5-6 and TRBJ2-1; 9 positions match TRBD1. Trimming removed 4 bases from V and 8 bases from J; junction bases left unmatched: 10. The CDR3 runs 15 residues. The germline gives CDR1 SGHDT, CDR2 YYEEEE. The CDR3 nucleotides read TGTGCCAGCAGCCAGGACAGGGGCGGATTAGATGAGCAGTTCTTC. Translation: CASSQDRGGLDEQFF.

This chain uses TRBV4-1 with TRBJ2-7; TRBD2 agrees at 16 bases. The CDR3 runs 17 residues. The trim removed 1 base at V and 6 bases at J, leaving 6 bases unmatched. Germline CDR1 MGHRA, CDR2 YSYEKL. The CDR3 DNA sequence: TGCGCCAGCAGCCAAGGGGGACTAGCGGGAGGGCGGAGCGAGCAGTACTTC. It is translated as CASSQGGLAGGRSEQYF.

This chain connects TRBV18 to TRBJ1-5; D is uncertain. The CDR3 extends over 14 amino acids. Germline CDR1 and CDR2: KGHSH and LQKENI. V lost 3 bases and J 4 bases, leaving 10 bases between the germline ends. For the CDR3, the DNA is TGTGCCAGCTCACCTCAGGAGGTAAATCAGCCCCAGCATTTT. This translates into CASSPQEVNQPQHF.

In this sample, this clone turned up a few times. This chain connects TRBV11-2 to TRBJ1-1; 9 nucleotides match TRBD1. This CDR3 region has 15 residues. Germline CDR1 SGHAT, CDR2 FQNNGV. After removal of 5 bases from V and 12 bases from J, the junction contained 16 bases not matched to a gene. The CDR3 sequence: CASSISPGQGAGSFF. In DNA, the CDR3 is TGTGCCAGCAGCATTTCTCCGGGACAGGGCGCCGGGTCTTTCTTT.

The chain couples TRBV3-1 (or the pseudogene TRBV3-2) to TRBJ2-5; 9 bases fit TRBD1. Germline assignment: CDR1 LGHDT and CDR2 YNNKEL (reference sequence). V shed 3 bases, J shed 0 bases, and the junction held 5 bases outside the gene matches. There are 16 residues in the CDR3. The CDR3 bases are TGTGCCAGCAGCCACCGTGGGACAGGGCACCAAGAGACCCAGTACTTC. Protein: CASSHRGTGHQETQYF.

This chain uses TRBV27 with TRBJ1-2; D is perhaps TRBD1 (5 bases). The CDR3 loop spans 17 amino acids. Trimming took off 1 base at V and 4 bases at J, with 19 bases between the two ends. Per germline, CDR1 MNHEY and CDR2 SMNVEV (reference sequence). The CDR3 region is CASSLFSPGQGGYGYTF. CDR3 nucleotide sequence: TGTGCCAGCAGTTTATTCTCCCCTGGCCAGGGCGGCTATGGCTACACCTTC.

This clone was observed a single time. In DNA, the CDR3 is TGTGCCAGTAGTTCCGGGGACGGAGGCAATCAGCCCCAGCATTTT. It yields the protein CASSSGDGGNQPQHF. The V call is TRBV19, the J call TRBJ1-5, with D possibly TRBD1 on 5 matching bases. The CDR3 covers 15 residues. Trimming stripped 5 bases from V and 2 bases from J, with 13 bases between. Per the germline V gene, CDR1 is LNHDA and CDR2 is SQIVND (reference sequence).

V is TRBV19 and J is TRBJ1-2; 7 nucleotides line up with TRBD1. Germline CDR1 is LNHDA and CDR2 is SQIVND (reference sequence). With V trimmed by 5 bases and J by 5 bases, 8 bases remained unmatched. The CDR3 contains 14 residues. CDR3 in amino acids: CASSGRQGGYGYTF. CDR3 DNA sequence: TGTGCCAGTAGTGGGAGACAGGGAGGGTATGGCTACACCTTC.

This clone was picked up one time. The chain uses TRBV6-4 and TRBJ2-3; D unclear. Trimming took 2 bases from V and 5 from J, leaving 8 bases between them. The CDR3 is made up of 13 amino acids. Per the germline V gene, CDR1 is MRHNA and CDR2 is SNTAGT. This chain's CDR3 is CASSDTPEDTQYF. Here the CDR3 DNA reads TGTGCCAGCAGTGACACGCCGGAAGATACGCAGTATTTT.

The V and J genes are TRBV14 and TRBJ2-7; D possibly corresponds to TRBD2 (7 bases). This CDR3 is 14 amino acids long. Trimming removed 8 bases at V and 6 bases at J, with 20 bases between. From germline, CDR1 is SGHDN and CDR2 FVKESK. CDR3 protein: CASEGGGTSPEQYV. CDR3 bases: TGTGCCAGCGAGGGGGGGGGTACTAGTCCCGAGCAGTACGTC.

Here the CDR3 reads CASSPQGAGELFF. CDR3 bases: TGTGCCAGTAGTCCCCAGGGCGCCGGGGAGCTGTTTTTT. This chain connects TRBV19 to TRBJ2-2, with a weak D call TRBD1 (5 bases). V was clipped by 5 bases and J by 6 bases, with 10 bases between them. The CDR3 is made up of 13 amino acids. Germline V lookup: CDR1 LNHDA, CDR2 SQIVND (reference sequence).